A single sample is the source of the 6 T cell receptor beta chains below, sequenced in a study of early T cells in non-severe SARS-CoV-2 infection. A single record per CDR3 protein comes from TCRdb applying MiXCR to the 5' RACE reads. The sample contains tens of thousands of distinct CDR3 sequences, 5.3% of which appear only once. The sequencing sample was made of whole blood. The receptors here all came from an adult who was a healthcare worker with PCR-confirmed SARS-CoV-2 infection or an uninfected control (not recorded which).

About this clonotype itself: Germline is not matched at one junction end, which may reflect a read error. This rearrangement joins TRBV6-2 or TRBV6-3 to TRBJ2-1, with D hard to call. Germline assignment: CDR1 MNHEY and CDR2 SVGEGT. This CDR3 has 13 amino acids. CDR3 protein: CASSYNSNNEQFF. As DNA, the CDR3 is TGTGCCAGCAGTTACAACTCCAACAATGAGCAGTTCTTC.

This clonotype was observed at least ten times. For the CDR3, the DNA is TGTGCCAGCAGCTCGACCACTGGCCATACTGAAGCTTTCTTT. Its translation: CASSSTTGHTEAFF. The chain couples TRBV7-9 to TRBJ1-1; D gene unclear. The CDR3 sequence is 14 residues long. The ends were cut back, 4 bases at V and 5 bases at J, with 14 bases in the middle. Looked up from germline, CDR1 is SEHNR and CDR2 is FQNEAQ (reference sequence).

This clonotype was counted a few times. Here the CDR3 DNA reads TGTGCTAGTGGTCTACGGACAGGACAAGAGACCCAGTACTTC. It specifies CASGLRTGQETQYF. The chain combines TRBV12-5 with TRBJ2-5; TRBD1 aligns across 7 bases. CDR3 length equals 14 residues. The V segment lost 5 bases and the J segment 2 bases; nucleotides outside the gene matches: 5. Germline loops: CDR1 LGHNT, CDR2 FRNRAP.

This clonotype was seen many times. This chain uses TRBV2 with TRBJ1-2; TRBD1 matches at 9 bases. This CDR3 spans 14 amino acids. Germline V lookup: CDR1 SNHLY, CDR2 FYNNEI. J gave up 5 bases and V 6 bases, and 7 bases lay outside the gene matches. CDR3 nucleotides: TGTGCCAGCAGCCCCGTGGGACAGGGTTATGGCTACACCTTC. It codes for CASSPVGQGYGYTF.

This clonotype was detected ten times or more. The chain recombines TRBV10-3 with TRBJ1-2, with no clear D. This CDR3 region has 14 residues. The germline V gene has CDR1 ENHRY and CDR2 SYGVKD. Trimming took 11 bases from V and 2 from J, leaving 18 bases between them. CDR3 sequence (DNA): TGTGCCTTATCGGAGGGAGGAACCAACTATGGCTACACCTTC. Translating it yields CALSEGGTNYGYTF.

This clonotype was counted many times. This sequence joins TRBV7-3 and TRBJ1-1, with D unclear. This CDR3 is 13 amino acids long. CDR1 and CDR2 from the germline V gene are SGHTA and FQGTGA. Trimming pared 2 bases from V and 3 bases from J, leaving 7 bases between. The CDR3: CASSLQRDTEAFF. The CDR3 nucleotides read TGTGCCAGCAGCTTACAAAGGGACACTGAAGCTTTCTTT.